This T cell receptor beta chain was captured in a study of beta chain features in type 1 diabetes. Overall study findings and caveats: Type 1 diabetes patients had fewer VDJ junction insertions and more deletions. There was a moderate but significant shortening of TCRB CDR3s in all four CD4+ subsets of Type 1 diabetes patients.

CDR3 length equals 16 residues. Trimming took off 2 bases at V and 6 bases at J, with 19 bases between the two ends. Turning to this clone: Its antigen is currently unknown.

Reverse transcribing all isolated RNA meant expressed TCRB transcripts were sequenced. Average read counts of stem cell-like memory T cell samples were about 1.01 million. Profiling relied on immunoSEQ multiplex PCR, and the TCRdb table lists in-frame clones only, not all of them. The sample has some 16,000 clones, 70% to 80% seen once. The sequence was obtained from a woman between 18 and 30 years old with type 1 diabetes. This chain uses TRBV23-1 with TRBJ1-2; D may be TRBD1 (5 bases). TRBV23-1 is filed as an ORF, its function uncertain. Sample: stem cell memory CD4+ T cells from blood. The CDR3 sequence: CASSQNGGPLGDGYTF. The CDR3 DNA reads TGCGCCAGCAGTCAAAACGGCGGCCCGCTAGGGGATGGCTACACCTTC.